This TCR beta chain was identified in a study of shared clonotypes between healthy human individuals. The germline V gene encodes CDR1 SGHDT and CDR2 YYEEEE. The V and J ends lost 4 bases and 6 bases respectively, with 16 bases between them. The CDR3 is 14 amino acids. Into CD45RA+ naive and CD45RA-negative memory subsets, the CD4+ cells were split. Across several immunoSEQ plates, the genomic DNA of each subset was split evenly. The method was immunoSEQ multiplex PCR; TCRdb's version includes in-frame clones alone and lacks a portion of them. The sample includes under 2,500,000 clones, approximately 94% of them seen just once.

The chain combines TRBV5-6 with TRBJ1-1; D uncertain. The receptor's source is a man aged 18 to 29 in good health. Sequences were obtained from naive CD4+ T cells sorted from blood. Subset reported: CD45RA+ positively selected. DNA for the CDR3: TGTGCCAGCAGCAAGGCGGGAGGGAGGGCTGAAGCTTTCTTT. Translated, it gives CASSKAGGRAEAFF.